The text below deals with one T cell receptor (beta chain). The antigen remains undetermined. These data originate in a study of post-analysis software for immune sequencing data. On the study more broadly: Recorded disease courses covered relapsing-remitting, secondary progressive and progressive-relapsing multiple sclerosis. Some patients had no subtype annotation.

CDR3 length: 14 residues. The ends were cut back, 8 bases at V and 7 bases at J, with 18 bases in the middle. The study, taken as a whole, reports: Versus controls, multiple sclerosis patients showed significantly lower diversity (normalized Chao1). About five TRBV segments appeared more often in patients than in controls, and TRBV5-6, TRBV5-1 and TRBV20-1 were among these. Strong co-clustering by F measure was evident for samples that had been prepared in the same batch.

Unique-molecular-identifier-tagged TCR beta cDNA libraries were used. Out of roughly 1 to 11 million T cells, about 460,000 cDNA molecules were generated. TCRdb called the PCR reads again in MiXCR, with one record for every CDR3 protein. Of some 370,000 distinct CDR3 sequences listed, around a third are singletons. V gene TRBV12-3 or TRBV12-4 combines with J gene TRBJ2-1, with D perhaps being TRBD1 or TRBD2 (7 bases each). The TCR was taken from a girl between 10 and 17 years old with multiple sclerosis. The sample comprised blood. The CDR3 spells CASQGGSLSNEQFF. DNA of the CDR3: TGTGCCAGCCAGGGGGGGTCCCTTTCAAATGAGCAGTTCTTC.